Sequencing of this T cell receptor (beta chain) was carried out in a study of T-cell reconstitution after alpha-beta-depleted transplantation in children. Preparation of the TCRbeta library was carried out with unique molecular identifiers. TCRdb reprocessed the PCR reads with MiXCR, giving one entry per CDR3 protein. The table lists nearly 400,000 distinct CDR3 sequences, roughly 21% of them singletons. Looked up from germline, CDR1 is LGHNA and CDR2 is YNFKEQ. J gave up 2 bases and V 0 bases, and 3 bases lay outside the gene matches. The CDR3 has 15 residues. The clonotype comes from a human donor who donated a stem cell graft to a child with acute myeloid leukemia. The gene calls are TRBV4-2 and TRBJ2-7, with TRBD2 matching over 8 bases. The sample consisted of PBMCs from the stem cell graft donor, taken from the stem cell graft. CDR3 nucleotides: TGTGCCAGCAGCCAAGAGAGCGGGGGAACCTACGAGCAGTACTTC. It yields the protein CASSQESGGTYEQYF.